These 24 T cell receptor beta chains were sequenced from one sample in a study of T cell repertoires in cytomegalovirus infection. TCRdb redid the calling of the reads with MiXCR, one entry per CDR3 protein. The top ten hold around an eighth of the sample, which has around 900,000 distinct CDR3 sequences, approximately 31% seen once. These receptors' targets are unknown. The specimen was cultured CD8+ T cells from PBMCs, collected from culture after CMV antigen stimulation. The receptors come from a human donor in good health (CMV status not recorded). Some clones in this sample may be carry-over from other donors' samples.

This clonotype was counted a few times. The J gene is TRBJ1-4, the V gene TRBV6-1; the D is unclear. Trimming stripped 0 bases from V and 5 bases from J, with 10 bases between. Germline V gene sequence: CDR1 MNHNS, CDR2 SASEGT. The CDR3 consists of 15 residues. Written as DNA, the CDR3 is TGTGCCAGCAGTGAAGCGCTTCAAGGGAATGAAAAACTGTTTTTT. This sequence encodes CASSEALQGNEKLFF.

The V and J genes are TRBV13 and TRBJ1-2; TRBD1 aligns across 9 bases. The CDR3 contains 14 residues. V gave up 5 bases and J gave up 8 bases; unmatched junction bases: 9. The V gene's germline CDR1 is PRHDT and CDR2 FYEKMQ (reference sequence). CDR3 DNA sequence: TGTGCCAGCAGCGCGGGACAGGGTTTGGACGGCTACACCTTC. Translation: CASSAGQGLDGYTF.

The chain employs TRBV15 and TRBJ1-5; a weak D match, TRBD1 (5 bases). V dropped 8 bases and J dropped 4 bases, with 12 bases sitting between them. The CDR3 runs to 13 residues. Germline V gene data show CDR1 as LNHNV and CDR2 as YYDKDF (reference sequence). CDR3 residues: CATLGGLNQPQHF. CDR3 nucleotide sequence: TGTGCCACCCTCGGGGGATTGAATCAGCCCCAGCATTTT.

This clonotype has a count of ten or more. The CDR3 region is CASSSSVTGGWDGYTF. The CDR3 coding sequence is TGTGCCAGCAGCTCAAGCGTCACAGGGGGTTGGGATGGCTACACCTTC. The chain carries TRBV7-2 and TRBJ1-2; 8 bases fit TRBD1. The CDR3 consists of 16 residues. Trimming at V came to 4 bases and at J to 6 bases, leaving 13 bases not matched to a gene. The germline gives CDR1 SGHTA, CDR2 FQGNSA. The full variable domain, rest sourced from reference TRBV7-2 and TRBJ1-2, is GAGVSQSPSNKVTEKGKDVELRCDPISGHTALYWYRQSLGQGLEFLIYFQGNSAPDKSGLPSDRFSAERTGGSVSTLTIQRTQQEDSAVYLCASSSSVTGGWDGYTFGSGTRLTVV.

With respect to this clonotype: An end of the junction does not agree with germline; a read error may underlie this. The V and J genes are TRBV7-6 and TRBJ2-2, with 8 bases lining up with TRBD1. The germline gives CDR1 SGHVS, CDR2 FNYEAQ. The CDR3 consists of 16 residues. For the CDR3, the DNA is TGTGCTAGCAGCCGGACAGGGTCGGGTCCGGCCGGGGAGCTGTTTTTT. Translated, it gives CASSRTGSGPAGELFF. The variable domain in full, with the rest retrieved from reference TRBV7-6 and TRBJ2-2, is GAGVSQSPRYKVTKRGQDVALRCDPISGHVSLYWYRQALGQGPEFLTYFNYEAQQDKSGLPNDRFSAERPEGSISTLTIQRTEQRDSAMYRCASSRTGSGPAGELFFGEGSRLTVL.

The chain employs TRBV4-3 and TRBJ1-2; the D gene is possibly TRBD1 (6 bases). The CDR3 consists of 15 residues. The V gene's germline CDR1 is LGHNA and CDR2 YSLEER. Trimming took 1 base from V and 1 from J, leaving 10 bases between them. The CDR3, as DNA: TGCGCCAGCAGCCAAGTGAGGGACATTAACTATGGCTACACCTTC. Protein sequence: CASSQVRDINYGYTF.

CDR3 bases: TGTGCCAGCGGCCCTCTCACACTAGTGAAAGGAATGGGCGAGCAGTACTTC. Translation: CASGPLTLVKGMGEQYF. The V and J genes are TRBV7-6 and TRBJ2-7, with D maybe TRBD2 (5 bases). CDR1 and CDR2 from the germline V gene are SGHVS and FNYEAQ. Trimming left V 8 bases short and J 6 bases short, with 29 bases between. There are 17 residues in the CDR3.

This clonotype was counted only a few times. The chain couples TRBV14 to TRBJ2-1; 7 nucleotides align to TRBD1. Losses at the gene ends were 1 base for V and 1 base for J; bases not matched to a gene: 7. Per the germline V gene, CDR1 is SGHDN and CDR2 is FVKESK. The CDR3 has 17 amino acids. CDR3 sequence reads: CASSQGPDRQSYNEQFF. DNA for the CDR3: TGTGCCAGCAGCCAAGGTCCGGACAGGCAGTCCTACAATGAGCAGTTCTTC.

The J gene is TRBJ2-5, the V gene TRBV12-3 or TRBV12-4; D not certain. The CDR3 consists of 13 residues. Trimming left V 5 bases short and J 4 bases short, with 11 bases between. The CDR3 DNA reads TGTGCCAGCAGTCCCCAGACGGTAGAGACCCAGTACTTC. Translating it yields CASSPQTVETQYF.

Regarding this clonotype: A much larger clone lies one base from this, so it may be a read error. The chain combines TRBV7-6 with TRBJ2-1, with 13 bases aligning to TRBD2. The CDR3 covers 16 residues. Germline V lookup: CDR1 SGHVS, CDR2 FNYEAQ. CDR3 sequence reads: CASRLAGLAGYNEQFF. For the CDR3, the DNA is TGTGCCAGCAGATTAGCGGGACTAGCGGGGTACAATGAGCAGTTCTTC.

In this sample, this clonotype turned up a few times. The V gene is TRBV27, the J gene TRBJ2-1; 10 bases align to TRBD2. Looked up from germline, CDR1 is MNHEY and CDR2 is SMNVEV (reference sequence). The V gene end was trimmed by 5 bases and the J gene end by 1 base; junction bases not matched to a gene: 2. The CDR3 consists of 15 residues. The CDR3 here is CASSILAGSYNEQFF. CDR3 nucleotides: TGTGCCAGCAGTATACTAGCGGGGTCCTACAATGAGCAGTTCTTC.

This clonotype occurred a few times. The chain combines TRBV6-6 with TRBJ1-1; D might be TRBD1 (5 bases). CDR1 is MNHNY, CDR2 SVGAGI, per germline (reference sequence). Deletions cut 5 bases from V and 0 bases from J, with 13 bases between. The CDR3 is 15 residues long. The CDR3 reads CASSQPTVLNTEAFF. CDR3 bases: TGTGCCAGCAGTCAACCGACAGTTCTGAACACTGAAGCTTTCTTT.

The chain is built from TRBV7-4 and TRBJ1-2, with D possibly TRBD1 on 6 matching bases. Germline V lookup: CDR1 SGHVT, CDR2 SQSDAQ. The CDR3 sequence is 17 residues long. V lost 4 bases and J lost 5, with 23 bases in between. DNA of the CDR3: TGTGCCAGCAGCTCCCCCCGCGGGGGGCTGTTAGGGTATGGCTACACCTTC. Translated: CASSSPRGGLLGYGYTF. Full variable domain (outside the CDR3, taken from reference TRBV7-4 and TRBJ1-2): GAGVSQSPRYKVAKRGRDVALRCDSISGHVTLYWYRQTLGQGSEVLTYSQSDAQRDKSGRPSGRFSAERPERSVSTLKIQRTEQGDSAVYLCASSSPRGGLLGYGYTFGSGTRLTVV.

This chain uses TRBV7-8 with TRBJ2-7; a possible D gene is TRBD1 (5 bases). The V end lost 4 bases, the J end lost 0 bases, and 7 bases lay between the germline ends. The CDR3 runs to 13 residues. Germline CDR1 SGHVS, CDR2 FQNEAQ. Here the CDR3 reads CASSSTDSYEQYV. The CDR3 DNA reads TGTGCCAGCAGCTCGACAGACTCCTACGAGCAGTACGTC.

This clonotype has only one observation. The J gene is TRBJ2-7, the V gene TRBV5-6; D is unresolved. CDR1 SGHDT and CDR2 YYEEEE come from the germline V gene. V was cut by 0 bases and J by 5 bases, with 12 bases left in between. CDR3 length: 14 amino acids. In DNA, the CDR3 is TGTGCCAGCAGCTTGGGGACGACATATGACGAGCAGTACGTC. It yields the protein CASSLGTTYDEQYV.

The chain uses TRBV27 and TRBJ1-6; D gene ambiguous. This CDR3 comprises 14 residues. CDR1 is MNHEY, CDR2 SMNVEV, per germline (reference sequence). The V end was cut by 2 bases, the J end by 9 bases, with 11 bases between. This CDR3 reads CASSLQITVSPLHF. The CDR3 nucleotides read TGTGCCAGCAGTTTACAGATCACAGTTTCACCCCTCCACTTT.

This clonotype was seen more than once but under ten times. This sequence joins TRBV7-8 and TRBJ2-1; possibly TRBD2 for D (6 bases). The CDR3 is 11 residues long. Germline CDR1 and CDR2: SGHVS and FQNEAQ. The V gene lost 5 bases and the J gene lost 15 bases, with 14 bases spanning the gap. DNA of the CDR3: TGTGCCAGCAGCCTTTGGGGGGATCCGTTCTTC. Protein sequence: CASSLWGDPFF.

The V gene is TRBV19, the J gene TRBJ1-1, with D possibly TRBD1 on 6 matching bases. The CDR3 has 15 amino acids. The V gene's germline CDR1 is LNHDA and CDR2 SQIVND (reference sequence). The germline V and J ends were trimmed by 3 bases and 1 base, with 12 bases remaining between them. CDR3: CASSMGHPRNTEAFF. In DNA form, the CDR3 reads TGTGCCAGTAGTATGGGACATCCTCGGAACACTGAAGCTTTCTTT.

This clonotype came up a few times. This rearrangement joins TRBV6-6 to TRBJ2-1; 12 nucleotides match TRBD2. CDR1 and CDR2 (germline): MNHNY, SVGAGI (reference sequence). The CDR3 sequence is 19 residues long. V gave up 2 bases and J gave up 7 bases; unmatched junction bases: 15. CDR3 sequence: CASSYPGLAGIKIDNEQFF. CDR3 in DNA: TGTGCCAGCAGTTACCCCGGACTAGCGGGGATAAAAATTGATAATGAGCAGTTCTTC.

The chain has TRBV27 and TRBJ2-3, with TRBD2 matching 8 bases. The CDR3 is 17 residues long. V trimming: 3 bases; J trimming: 2 bases; junction bases outside the gene matches: 10. The germline V gene encodes CDR1 MNHEY and CDR2 SMNVEV (reference sequence). The DNA for the CDR3 is TGTGCCAGCAGTTTCCTACCTAGCGGGTCCTCCACAGATACGCAGTATTTT. This translates into CASSFLPSGSSTDTQYF.

This clonotype was observed at least ten times. J is TRBJ2-6 and V is TRBV7-8, with D maybe TRBD2 (6 bases). V lost 5 bases, J lost 0 bases, and 20 bases lay in between. The CDR3 is 19 amino acids. Germline V gene data show CDR1 as SGHVS and CDR2 as FQNEAQ. CDR3 nucleotide sequence: TGTGCCAGCAGCCCCGGCCGGGGGTTAAGGGTCTCTGGGGCCAACGTCCTGACTTTC. Translated: CASSPGRGLRVSGANVLTF. Supplemented by reference TRBV7-8 and TRBJ2-6, the full variable domain reads GAGVSQSPRYKVAKRGQDVALRCDPISGHVSLFWYQQALGQGPEFLTYFQNEAQLDKSGLPSDRFFAERPEGSVSTLKIQRTQQEDSAVYLCASSPGRGLRVSGANVLTFGAGSRLTVL.

This clonotype was counted a few times. The CDR3 sequence: CASGLWRGDQETQYF. CDR3 DNA: TGTGCTAGTGGTTTGTGGCGGGGGGATCAAGAGACCCAGTACTTC. The V and J genes are TRBV12-5 and TRBJ2-5, with 8 bases matching TRBD2. The germline V gene has CDR1 LGHNT and CDR2 FRNRAP. The junction had 4 bases not matched to a gene; V was cut back by 2 bases and J by 2 bases. CDR3 length equals 15 residues.

This clonotype was counted ten times or more. This rearrangement joins TRBV7-3 to TRBJ2-1; 7 nucleotides agree with TRBD1. With V trimmed by 1 base and J by 0 bases, 12 bases remained unmatched. CDR1 SGHTA and CDR2 FQGTGA come from the germline V gene. This CDR3 region has 19 residues. The DNA of the CDR3 is TGTGCCAGCAGCTTAAGAGGGGACAGAACCCATCTCTCCTACAATGAGCAGTTCTTC. Translation gives CASSLRGDRTHLSYNEQFF.

This chain connects TRBV4-1 to TRBJ2-7; tentatively, D is TRBD1 (5 bases). The CDR3 covers 15 residues. Germline CDR1 reads MGHRA; CDR2 reads YSYEKL. Trimming left V 1 base short and J 3 bases short, with 13 bases between. The CDR3 here is CASSQVFPGIYEQYF. CDR3 coding DNA: TGCGCCAGCAGCCAAGTTTTCCCAGGGATCTACGAGCAGTACTTC.